These T cell receptor beta chains were read from a single sample in a study of CD8 T cells in ankylosing spondylitis. TCRdb re-analysed the 5' RACE reads in MiXCR, keeping a single row per CDR3 protein. The sample includes some 700,000 distinct CDR3 sequences, roughly 19% seen only once; the top ten take roughly a fifth. Material: blood, either unsorted or a sorted T cell fraction (not recorded which). The receptors originated from a male donor with ankylosing spondylitis. CDR3s include the opening cysteine and the closing phenylalanine or tryptophan.

j_call: TRBJ2-1
v_call: TRBV5-1
cdr3_aa: CASRADLLAGVVNEQFF

j_call: TRBJ2-3
v_call: TRBV7-9
cdr3_aa: CASGGSLTDTQYF

j_call: TRBJ1-6
v_call: TRBV20-1
cdr3_aa: CSARETWDSYSPLHF

j_call: TRBJ2-4
v_call: TRBV29-1
cdr3_aa: CSVAEKYDIQYF

j_call: TRBJ2-3
v_call: TRBV29-1
cdr3_aa: CSVVGGRLSTDTQYF

j_call: TRBJ2-3
v_call: TRBV5-1
cdr3_aa: CASSPLRREDTQYF

j_call: TRBJ1-5
v_call: TRBV12-3/TRBV12-4
cdr3_aa: CASSQDIYQPQHF

j_call: TRBJ2-7
v_call: TRBV20-1
cdr3_aa: CSATTGQDEQYF

j_call: TRBJ2-1
v_call: TRBV19
cdr3_aa: CASSIATGFRGSYNEQFF

j_call: TRBJ2-7
v_call: TRBV20-1
cdr3_aa: CSATGPEPNEQYF

j_call: TRBJ1-3
v_call: TRBV9
cdr3_aa: CASSVEASGNTIYF

j_call: TRBJ1-1
v_call: TRBV4-1
cdr3_aa: CASSQERTVNTEAFF

j_call: TRBJ1-1
v_call: TRBV20-1
cdr3_aa: CSAPTTGTYFEAFF

j_call: TRBJ2-1
v_call: TRBV5-1
cdr3_aa: CASSFNWRGDEQFF

j_call: TRBJ1-1
v_call: TRBV5-1
cdr3_aa: CASSLFVSQGATEAFF

j_call: TRBJ2-5
v_call: TRBV4-2
cdr3_aa: CASSQQRLAGEETQYF

j_call: TRBJ2-1
v_call: TRBV30
cdr3_aa: CAWDLGNEQFF

j_call: TRBJ2-7
v_call: TRBV28
cdr3_aa: CATRLVDEQYF

j_call: TRBJ1-4
v_call: TRBV5-1
cdr3_aa: CASSSKPEGREKLFF

j_call: TRBJ1-1
v_call: TRBV12-3/TRBV12-4
cdr3_aa: CASSLVGTGGTEAFF

j_call: TRBJ2-2
v_call: TRBV4-2
cdr3_aa: CASSHEGTSGNTGELFF

j_call: TRBJ2-3
v_call: TRBV20-1
cdr3_aa: CSALLGGAGTDTQYF

j_call: TRBJ2-3
v_call: TRBV7-9
cdr3_aa: CASGSVTDTQYF

j_call: TRBJ2-3
v_call: TRBV6-4
cdr3_aa: CASSRNRAGGGDTQYF

j_call: TRBJ2-7
v_call: TRBV5-1
cdr3_aa: CASSLIGSGGDYEQYF

j_call: TRBJ1-6
v_call: TRBV7-9
cdr3_aa: CASSFSEQGHSPLHF

j_call: TRBJ2-5
v_call: TRBV27
cdr3_aa: CASKIVAGGSETQYF

j_call: TRBJ2-1
v_call: TRBV20-1
cdr3_aa: CSARTGSYNEQFF

j_call: TRBJ2-3
v_call: TRBV3-1
cdr3_aa: CASSQNPAGAPGDTQYF

j_call: TRBJ2-7
v_call: TRBV7-2
cdr3_aa: CASSLGRVLYEQYF

j_call: TRBJ2-3
v_call: TRBV7-8
cdr3_aa: CASTGPNTDTQYF

j_call: TRBJ2-7
v_call: TRBV3-1
cdr3_aa: CASSQHSGTRAYEQYF

j_call: TRBJ1-4
v_call: TRBV10-3
cdr3_aa: CAISDGQGFEKLFF

j_call: TRBJ1-2
v_call: TRBV3-1
cdr3_aa: CASSQDDRLSGGYTF

j_call: TRBJ2-3
v_call: TRBV7-2
cdr3_aa: CASSLAGSGFTDTQYF

j_call: TRBJ2-2
v_call: TRBV14
cdr3_aa: CASSPGLTNTGELFF

j_call: TRBJ2-1
v_call: TRBV6-1
cdr3_aa: CASIRTSGEYNEQFF

j_call: TRBJ2-1
v_call: TRBV11-2
cdr3_aa: CASSLVYGGGDRDEQFF

j_call: TRBJ1-1
v_call: TRBV5-1
cdr3_aa: CASSSQGRRVFF

j_call: TRBJ1-1
v_call: TRBV12-3/TRBV12-4
cdr3_aa: CASRGSGGVRAFF

j_call: TRBJ2-2
v_call: TRBV3-1
cdr3_aa: CASSQDSRAANTGELFF

j_call: TRBJ2-1
v_call: TRBV3-1
cdr3_aa: CASSQAGTSGVYRQFF

j_call: TRBJ1-1
v_call: TRBV6-4
cdr3_aa: CASSTTERSTEAFF